Listed here are 5 T cell receptor beta chains from one sample, sequenced in a study of T cells expressing NK-cell markers. From the 5' RACE reads, TCRdb lists one entry per CDR3 protein and no DNA. This listing includes about 460,000 distinct CDR3 sequences. The sample consisted of blood T cells: a sorted CD56 or NKG2C T cell subset, CD4+ or CD8+ T cells, or bulk PBMC T cells (not recorded which). The source is a woman aged 50 to 60 in good health.

The genes are TRBV19 and TRBJ2-1; the TCRdb D gene call, TRBD2, has no DNA to confirm it. Germline V gene sequence: CDR1 LNHDA, CDR2 SQIVND (reference sequence). The CDR3 totals 17 residues. CDR3 protein: CASSIGRRGLAGVRQFF.

The chain has TRBV5-1 and TRBJ2-6; TCRdb returns TRBD2, unconfirmable since there is no DNA. Germline V gene data show CDR1 as SGHRS and CDR2 as YFSETQ. The CDR3 has 17 amino acids. The chain's CDR3 is CASSLVLAGGGANVLTF.

V and J are TRBV27 and TRBJ2-3; with no DNA, the TCRdb D assignment of TRBD2 cannot be verified. The germline CDR1 and CDR2 sequences are MNHEY and SMNVEV (reference sequence). The CDR3 is 15 residues long. The CDR3 loop is CASSREGRGTDTQYF.

The CDR3 region is CAIRSGLSQETQYF. This chain links TRBV10-3 with TRBJ2-5. The CDR3 extends over 14 amino acids. Per the germline V gene, CDR1 is ENHRY and CDR2 is SYGVKD.

The CDR3 reads CSASLRGTNREQFF. This chain connects TRBV20-1 to TRBJ2-1; checking the TCRdb D call of TRBD2 is not possible without DNA. The germline gives CDR1 DFQATT, CDR2 SNEGSKA (reference sequence). The CDR3 consists of 14 residues.